This T cell receptor beta chain is drawn from a study of blood T cell repertoires in COVID-19. Per the study methods: Reference gene primer amplification in the assay estimated nucleated cell counts. TCRdb's copy holds only in-frame clones and misses some; the assay was immunoSEQ multiplex PCR. V and J calls and clone size come straight from that table; D and trimming were deduced from the DNA. The sample consists of a few hundred thousand clones, 87% of them appearing once. Those who participated ranged in age from roughly 18 to 90 years and resided in 20 to 30 US areas. Participant reports of clinical history set cohort assignment. The CDR3 consists of 12 residues. CDR1 and CDR2 from the germline V gene are SGHTA and FQGNSA. V gave up 5 bases and J gave up 8 bases, with 12 bases separating them.

The chain has TRBV7-2 and TRBJ1-2, with TRBD1 as a possible D gene (6 bases). The sequence came from a man in his late teens or twenties with acute COVID-19. Sequenced material: PBMCs or T cells enriched from blood (not recorded which). The DNA for the CDR3 is TGTGCCAGCAGCCCAACAGGGAACGGCTACACCTTC. Protein product: CASSPTGNGYTF.